A selection of T cell receptor beta chains follows, all from one sample in a study of identical twins. One entry per CDR3 protein results from TCRdb running MiXCR on the 5' RACE reads. Here the sample spans nearly 900,000 distinct CDR3 sequences, 9% to 15% being singletons. This sample also belongs to another study, concerning yellow fever vaccine responses in identical twins.

What was sequenced was PBMCs. The receptors originated from a woman aged 18 to 35 in good health. Each CDR3 is given with its conserved first and last residue. The D gene is left open where the match is weak. Clone size is not always given. Where it is, it says once, few, many or a class for expanded clones.

J: TRBJ1-1; D: TRBD1; size: NA; V: TRBV12-3/TRBV12-4; CDR3: CASTQTLRGQTEAFF; DNA: TGTGCCAGCACTCAGACTCTCAGGGGGCAAACTGAAGCTTTCTTT
J: TRBJ2-2; D: TRBD2; size: few; V: TRBV15; CDR3: CATSRGSLAANTGELFF; DNA: TGTGCCACCAGCAGAGGATCACTAGCGGCGAACACCGGGGAGCTGTTTTTT
J: TRBJ2-1; D: NA; size: many; V: TRBV12-3/TRBV12-4; CDR3: CASSFLLNIAEQFF; DNA: TGTGCCAGCAGTTTCCTTTTGAACATAGCTGAGCAGTTCTTC
J: TRBJ2-7; D: NA; size: NA; V: TRBV7-9; CDR3: CASSQGGAVEQYF; DNA: TGTGCCAGCAGCCAAGGCGGCGCGGTCGAGCAGTACTTC
J: TRBJ1-1; D: TRBD1; size: NA; V: TRBV5-1; CDR3: CASSVLQGGVTEAFF; DNA: TGCGCCAGCAGTGTTCTCCAGGGGGGTGTCACTGAAGCTTTCTTT
J: TRBJ2-4; D: NA; size: many; V: TRBV11-2; CDR3: CASSSGPPREDIQYF; DNA: TGTGCCAGCAGCTCCGGCCCCCCTAGAGAGGACATTCAGTACTTC
J: TRBJ2-1; D: NA; size: once; V: TRBV6-4; CDR3: CASSDSRVNEQFF; DNA: TGTGCCAGCAGTGACTCTCGCGTCAATGAGCAGTTCTTC
J: TRBJ2-5; D: TRBD1; size: NA; V: TRBV13; CDR3: CASSPTHRGWKTQYF; DNA: TGTGCCAGCAGCCCCACACACAGGGGGTGGAAGACCCAGTACTTC
J: TRBJ2-5; D: TRBD2; size: NA; V: TRBV6-1; CDR3: CASKGLAGGGQETQYF; DNA: TGTGCCAGCAAGGGACTAGCGGGAGGGGGGCAAGAGACCCAGTACTTC
J: TRBJ1-1; D: NA; size: few; V: TRBV20-1; CDR3: CSARGGVDTEAFF; DNA: TGCAGTGCTAGAGGGGGGGTGGACACTGAAGCTTTCTTT
J: TRBJ2-3; D: TRBD1; size: NA; V: TRBV13; CDR3: CASSNRDRGPQDTQYF; DNA: TGTGCCAGCAGCAACCGGGACAGGGGTCCACAAGATACGCAGTATTTT
J: TRBJ1-1; D: NA; size: few; V: TRBV7-9; CDR3: CASSPDTLNTEAFF; DNA: TGTGCCAGCAGCCCCGACACCCTGAACACTGAAGCTTTCTTT
J: TRBJ2-2; D: NA; size: NA; V: TRBV2; CDR3: CASSDSPMRNTGELFF; DNA: TGTGCCAGCAGTGACAGCCCAATGAGGAACACCGGGGAGCTGTTTTTT
J: TRBJ2-3; D: TRBD2; size: few; V: TRBV2; CDR3: CASSGASGGDTDTQYF; DNA: TGTGCCAGCAGTGGAGCTAGCGGGGGTGACACAGATACGCAGTATTTT
J: TRBJ2-1; D: NA; size: NA; V: TRBV9; CDR3: CASSVTGNEQFF; DNA: TGTGCCAGCAGCGTGACTGGGAATGAGCAGTTCTTC
J: TRBJ2-1; D: TRBD2; size: few; V: TRBV6-1; CDR3: CASSPGLVTVLPFF; DNA: TGTGCCAGCAGCCCCGGACTAGTTACGGTACTCCCGTTCTTC
J: TRBJ1-5; D: TRBD1; size: many; V: TRBV12-3/TRBV12-4; CDR3: CASRSTGGDQPQHF; DNA: TGTGCCAGCAGGTCCACAGGGGGAGATCAGCCCCAGCATTTT
J: TRBJ2-7; D: TRBD1; size: few; V: TRBV28; CDR3: CASSLVGQGLHGSYEQYF; DNA: TGTGCCAGCAGTTTAGTGGGACAGGGGTTACATGGGTCCTACGAGCAGTACTTC
J: TRBJ1-1; D: NA; size: few; V: TRBV20-1; CDR3: CSARRGYTEAFF; DNA: TGCAGTGCTAGGAGGGGGTACACTGAAGCTTTCTTT
J: TRBJ2-2; D: NA; size: NA; V: TRBV9; CDR3: CASTKGWAGELFF; DNA: TGTGCCAGCACCAAGGGCTGGGCCGGGGAGCTGTTTTTT
J: TRBJ2-1; D: NA; size: NA; V: TRBV6-2/TRBV6-3; CDR3: CASSFARNEQFF; DNA: TGTGCCAGCAGCTTCGCGCGGAATGAGCAGTTCTTC
J: TRBJ2-3; D: NA; size: NA; V: TRBV6-6; CDR3: CASSYGTGDTQYF; DNA: TGTGCCAGCAGTTACGGGACGGGGGATACGCAGTATTTT
J: TRBJ2-1; D: NA; size: NA; V: TRBV5-1; CDR3: CASSWTGRDEQFF; DNA: TGCGCCAGCAGCTGGACGGGCAGGGATGAGCAGTTCTTC
J: TRBJ2-1; D: NA; size: NA; V: TRBV7-9; CDR3: CASSLSSGATNNEQFF; DNA: TGTGCCAGCAGCTTATCGTCGGGGGCCACTAACAATGAGCAGTTCTTC
J: TRBJ2-1; D: TRBD1; size: NA; V: TRBV9; CDR3: CASSAGQGARGYNEQFF; DNA: TGTGCCAGCAGCGCGGGACAGGGGGCGCGGGGTTACAATGAGCAGTTCTTC
J: TRBJ1-5; D: TRBD1; size: few; V: TRBV20-1; CDR3: CSASAQGSTVNQPQHF; DNA: TGCAGTGCTAGTGCACAGGGGTCTACCGTCAATCAGCCCCAGCATTTT
J: TRBJ2-2; D: NA; size: NA; V: TRBV6-5; CDR3: CASSYSGGHGNTGELFF; DNA: TGTGCCAGCAGTTACTCGGGGGGACACGGGAACACCGGGGAGCTGTTTTTT
J: TRBJ2-2; D: NA; size: many; V: TRBV5-1; CDR3: CASSLEVVTGELFF; DNA: TGCGCCAGCAGCTTGGAGGTGGTCACCGGGGAGCTGTTTTTT
J: TRBJ1-6; D: TRBD1; size: NA; V: TRBV5-6; CDR3: CASMEGQINSPLHF; DNA: TGTGCCAGCATGGAGGGACAGATAAATTCACCCCTCCACTTT
J: TRBJ2-5; D: TRBD1; size: few; V: TRBV9; CDR3: CASSPTPDRAETQYF; DNA: TGTGCCAGCAGCCCCACCCCGGACAGGGCGGAGACCCAGTACTTC
J: TRBJ2-1; D: NA; size: few; V: TRBV7-9; CDR3: CASSLRQAPSYNEQFF; DNA: TGTGCCAGCAGCTTAAGACAGGCGCCCTCCTACAATGAGCAGTTCTTC
J: TRBJ1-2; D: NA; size: few; V: TRBV29-1; CDR3: CSVEDHLNYGYTF; DNA: TGCAGCGTTGAGGACCACCTTAACTATGGCTACACCTTC
J: TRBJ2-7; D: NA; size: NA; V: TRBV12-3/TRBV12-4; CDR3: CASSFGAPYEQYF; DNA: TGTGCCAGCAGTTTCGGGGCCCCATACGAGCAGTACTTC
J: TRBJ2-1; D: NA; size: many; V: TRBV3-1; CDR3: CASSQSPSFLLFF; DNA: TGTGCCAGCAGCCAATCTCCGTCATTTCTTTTGTTCTTC
J: TRBJ2-4; D: NA; size: many; V: TRBV29-1; CDR3: CSVAGSLETAKNIQYF; DNA: TGCAGCGTTGCGGGCAGTCTGGAGACTGCCAAAAACATTCAGTACTTC
J: TRBJ2-7; D: NA; size: NA; V: TRBV2; CDR3: CASREDVGALSEQYF; DNA: TGTGCCAGCAGGGAAGATGTGGGGGCTTTGAGCGAGCAGTACTTC
J: TRBJ2-1; D: TRBD2; size: few; V: TRBV4-1; CDR3: CASSLTLKILTSLHNEQFF; DNA: TGCGCCAGCAGCCTGACATTGAAAATATTGACTAGCCTACACAATGAGCAGTTCTTC
J: TRBJ2-1; D: NA; size: few; V: TRBV20-1; CDR3: CTLPPRGSSYNEQFF; DNA: TGCACCTTACCGCCTCGGGGGAGCTCCTACAATGAGCAGTTCTTC
J: TRBJ2-2; D: NA; size: few; V: TRBV7-9; CDR3: CASSLIGRRPSTGELFF; DNA: TGTGCCAGCAGCTTAATAGGACGTCGCCCGAGCACCGGGGAGCTGTTTTTT
J: TRBJ2-3; D: NA; size: NA; V: TRBV3-1; CDR3: CATSQVPGFTDTQYF; DNA: TGTGCCACCAGCCAAGTTCCAGGGTTCACAGATACGCAGTATTTT
J: TRBJ2-7; D: TRBD2; size: NA; V: TRBV12-3/TRBV12-4; CDR3: CASSVLAGVGEQYF; DNA: TGTGCCAGCAGTGTTCTAGCGGGAGTGGGCGAGCAGTACTTC
J: TRBJ2-3; D: NA; size: NA; V: TRBV27; CDR3: CASSNRLTSTDTQYF; DNA: TGTGCCAGCAGTAATCGACTAACTAGCACAGATACGCAGTATTTT
J: TRBJ2-5; D: NA; size: many; V: TRBV10-3; CDR3: CAISQNQETQYF; DNA: TGTGCCATCAGCCAAAACCAAGAGACCCAGTACTTC
J: TRBJ1-5; D: NA; size: few; V: TRBV15; CDR3: CATSLSRGGNQPQHF; DNA: TGTGCCACCAGCCTTTCCAGGGGAGGCAATCAGCCCCAGCATTTT
J: TRBJ1-2; D: NA; size: NA; V: TRBV20-1; CDR3: CSARDLKGLGKDYGYTF; DNA: TGCAGTGCTAGAGATCTCAAAGGCTTGGGAAAGGACTATGGCTACACCTTC
J: TRBJ2-5; D: TRBD1; size: NA; V: TRBV7-9; CDR3: CASSDRDRGPKETQYF; DNA: TGTGCCAGCAGCGACCGGGACAGGGGGCCAAAAGAGACCCAGTACTTC